Listed here are 13 T cell receptor beta chains from one sample, sequenced in a study of blood T cells in healthy people across ages. Combining a sample-barcoded 5' primer with a J-beta primer mix, a second PCR ran for roughly 7 to 11 cycles. TCRdb reprocessed the 5' RACE reads via MiXCR and lists one record per CDR3 protein. The repertoire holds around 1.5 million distinct CDR3 sequences, with around 42% as singletons. Sequencing used blood. These TCRs come from a woman aged 18 to 35 in good health.

The V call is TRBV5-1, the J call TRBJ1-4, with D possibly matching TRBD1 (5 bases). Germline V lookup: CDR1 SGHRS, CDR2 YFSETQ. V was cut by 4 bases and J by 0 bases, with 10 bases left in between. The CDR3 runs to 15 residues. The CDR3 here is CASSARGSTNEKLFF. DNA for the CDR3: TGCGCCAGCAGCGCCCGGGGGTCAACTAATGAAAAACTGTTTTTT. The variable domain in full, completed from reference TRBV5-1 and TRBJ1-4, reads KAGVTQTPRYLIKTRGQQVTLSCSPISGHRSVSWYQQTPGQGLQFLFEYFSETQRNKGNFPGRFSGRQFSNSRSEMNVSTLELGDSALYLCASSARGSTNEKLFFGSGTQLSVL.

This clonotype was counted between two and nine times. The chain uses TRBV2 and TRBJ1-5, with 10 bases fitting TRBD1. The germline CDR1 and CDR2 sequences are SNHLY and FYNNEI. Trimming at V came to 4 bases and at J to 1 base, leaving 4 bases not matched to a gene. The CDR3 extends over 16 amino acids. CDR3 sequence reads: CASSGQGAGSNQPQHF. The CDR3 DNA follows: TGTGCCAGCAGTGGACAGGGGGCAGGAAGCAATCAGCCCCAGCATTTT.

The chain carries TRBV29-1 and TRBJ2-1, with 7 bases lining up with TRBD2. Per germline, CDR1 SQVTM and CDR2 ANQGSEA. The J segment lost 8 bases and the V segment lost 8 bases, leaving 9 bases of the junction unmatched. The CDR3 is 12 amino acids. DNA for the CDR3: TGCAGCCTGGGGACTACGCATGATGAGCAGTTCTTC. Its protein product is CSLGTTHDEQFF.

The chain uses TRBV6-1 and TRBJ1-5, with D unclear. The V end lost 7 bases, the J end lost 1 base, and 11 bases lay between the germline ends. Per germline, CDR1 MNHNS and CDR2 SASEGT. The CDR3 sequence is 14 residues long. The CDR3 spells CASKRDASNQPQHF. The CDR3 DNA reads TGTGCCAGCAAAAGGGATGCGAGCAATCAGCCCCAGCATTTT.

This clonotype has ten or more counts. The chain links TRBV12-3 or TRBV12-4 to TRBJ2-7, with no clear D. V was clipped by 6 bases and J by 4 bases, with 13 bases between them. The CDR3 extends over 13 amino acids. The DNA for the CDR3 is TGTGCCAGCAGCCAAAGACCCGGGTACGAGCAGTACTTC. As protein: CASSQRPGYEQYF.

The rearrangement links TRBV7-2 to TRBJ1-5; no clear D. Germline CDR1 and CDR2: SGHTA and FQGNSA. The CDR3 covers 14 residues. With 6 bases removed from V and 4 bases from J, the gap between germline ends came to 13 bases. For the CDR3, the DNA is TGTGCCAGCAGTGAGACGACGGTGAATCAGCCCCAGCATTTT. Protein: CASSETTVNQPQHF.

The chain couples TRBV20-1 to TRBJ1-4; D gene unclear. This CDR3 is 12 amino acids long. Per germline, CDR1 DFQATT and CDR2 SNEGSKA (reference sequence). V was shortened by 6 bases and J by 5 bases, with 10 bases between the two germline ends. The CDR3 is CSAQRPNEKLFF. The CDR3 DNA sequence: TGCAGTGCCCAGAGGCCCAATGAAAAACTGTTTTTT.

DNA for the CDR3: TGTGCCAGCAGCCGAACCCGGGATTGGCGTAATTCACCCCTCCACTTT. Translation gives CASSRTRDWRNSPLHF. V and J are TRBV12-3 or TRBV12-4 and TRBJ1-6; D unclear. The CDR3 runs 16 residues. The V end was cut by 6 bases, the J end by 6 bases, with 18 bases between.

The chain carries TRBV18 and TRBJ2-1; no definite D call. The V and J ends lost 3 bases and 4 bases respectively, with 7 bases between them. Germline loops: CDR1 KGHSH, CDR2 LQKENI. The length of the CDR3 is 13 residues. This CDR3 is CASSPDMYNEQFF. CDR3 DNA: TGTGCCAGCTCACCTGACATGTACAATGAGCAGTTCTTC.

This clonotype was seen more than once but under ten times. V is TRBV3-1 and J is TRBJ2-2; the match to TRBD1 covers 8 bases. Germline assignment: CDR1 LGHDT and CDR2 YNNKEL (reference sequence). J was trimmed by 7 bases and V by 2 bases; bases with no gene match: 6. The CDR3 length is 15 residues. CDR3 coding DNA: TGTGCCAGCAGCCAACGGACAGGGACCGGCGGGGAGCTGTTTTTT. This translates into CASSQRTGTGGELFF.

This clonotype was counted between two and nine times. This chain joins TRBV10-3 and TRBJ2-5; 9 bases match TRBD1. Germline lookup yields CDR1 ENHRY and CDR2 SYGVKD. This CDR3 is 16 amino acids long. The junction had 9 bases not matched to a gene; V was cut back by 6 bases and J by 1 base. CDR3 sequence reads: CAISFSGTGRQETQYF. The CDR3 DNA follows: TGTGCCATCAGCTTTTCCGGGACAGGGCGCCAAGAGACCCAGTACTTC.

This clonotype appeared a few times. This sequence joins TRBV6-1 and TRBJ2-7, with D tentatively TRBD2 (6 bases). Per germline, CDR1 MNHNS and CDR2 SASEGT. V lost 7 bases, J lost 0 bases, and 13 bases lay in between. The CDR3 loop spans 14 amino acids. The CDR3 sequence: CASTTGGSSYEQYF. The CDR3 coding sequence is TGTGCCAGCACCACCGGGGGTAGCTCCTACGAGCAGTACTTC.

This clonotype was counted only a few times. This chain uses TRBV5-5 with TRBJ2-7; 7 bases align to TRBD2. Germline V gene data show CDR1 as SGHKS and CDR2 as YYEKEE (reference sequence). The CDR3 totals 14 residues. The ends lost 0 bases at V and 5 bases at J; junction bases unmatched: 5. CDR3 coding DNA: TGTGCCAGCAGCTTGGTAGGGACTACCAACGAGCAGTACTTC. Amino acid sequence: CASSLVGTTNEQYF.